The 19 T cell receptor beta chains below all came from one sample that was sequenced in a study of blood T cells in healthy people across ages. A second 7 to 11 cycle PCR used barcoded and J-beta primers. A single record per CDR3 protein comes from TCRdb applying MiXCR to the 5' RACE reads. The data show about 1,800,000 distinct CDR3 sequences, roughly 28% seen once. The sequencing sample was made of blood. All receptors derive from a woman aged 25 to 39 in good health.

There are a few counts of this clonotype. Just one base apart from a much larger clone, this may be a read error. V usage is TRBV7-3 and J usage is TRBJ1-2, with 7 positions matching TRBD1. J lost 8 bases, V lost 4 bases, and 10 bases had no gene match. The V gene's germline CDR1 is SGHTA and CDR2 FQGTGA. The CDR3 extends over 14 amino acids. CDR3: CASSSGGRGDGYTF. For the CDR3, the DNA is TGTGCCAGCAGCTCAGGGGGTAGGGGGGACGGCTACACCTTC. Supplemented by reference TRBV7-3 and TRBJ1-2, the full variable domain reads GAGVSQTPSNKVTEKGKYVELRCDPISGHTALYWYRQSLGQGPEFLIYFQGTGAADDSGLPNDRFFAVRPEGSVSTLKIQRTERGDSAVYLCASSSGGRGDGYTFGSGTRLTVV.

This clonotype was detected only a few times. V is TRBV7-2 and J is TRBJ2-7; 14 nucleotides match TRBD2. The germline V gene has CDR1 SGHTA and CDR2 FQGNSA. The CDR3 is made up of 17 amino acids. V dropped 4 bases and J dropped 3; count of bases not matched to a gene: 8. The CDR3 sequence is CASSSPGLAGVIYEQYF. CDR3 DNA sequence: TGTGCCAGCAGCTCGCCGGGACTAGCGGGAGTTATCTACGAGCAGTACTTC.

This clonotype was detected a few times. The chain is built from TRBV3-1 and TRBJ2-7, with 13 nucleotides matching TRBD2. The CDR3 is made up of 17 amino acids. Germline CDR1 and CDR2: LGHDT and YNNKEL (reference sequence). The junction had 11 bases not matched to a gene; V was cut back by 4 bases and J by 5 bases. CDR3 coding DNA: TGTGCCAGCAGCCGAGAGAAGGGACTAGCGGGGTCCCACGAGCAGTACTTC. Translating it yields CASSREKGLAGSHEQYF.

This clonotype has at least ten counts. The J gene is TRBJ2-1, the V gene TRBV7-9; D not certain. The CDR3 spans 13 residues. CDR1 and CDR2 from the germline V gene are SEHNR and FQNEAQ (reference sequence). V was trimmed by 2 bases and J by 5 bases, leaving 7 bases between them. The CDR3 sequence: CASSLSSDNEQFF. DNA of the CDR3: TGTGCCAGCAGCTTATCCAGCGACAATGAGCAGTTCTTC.

This clonotype was seen at least ten times. The rearrangement uses TRBV12-3 or TRBV12-4 and TRBJ2-1; 11 nucleotides line up with TRBD2. V shed 5 bases, J shed 7 bases, and the junction held 7 bases outside the gene matches. The CDR3 extends over 15 amino acids. As DNA, the CDR3 is TGTGCCAGCAGTCCTTCTAGCGGGGGGATAAATGAGCAGTTCTTC. Its translation is CASSPSSGGINEQFF.

This clonotype has just a few counts. The chain has TRBV27 and TRBJ1-1, with D possibly being TRBD1 (5 bases). The CDR3 extends over 14 amino acids. Per the germline V gene, CDR1 is MNHEY and CDR2 is SMNVEV (reference sequence). V was shortened by 7 bases and J by 6 bases, with 18 bases between the two germline ends. In DNA form, the CDR3 reads TGTGCCAGCACTCCTAGGGGCGGAGTAGCTGAAGCTTTCTTT. Its protein product is CASTPRGGVAEAFF.

This chain links TRBV7-2 with TRBJ2-1; TRBD2 matches 11 bases. V shed 0 bases, J shed 10 bases, and the junction held 11 bases outside the gene matches. The CDR3 is made up of 17 amino acids. CDR1 is SGHTA, CDR2 FQGNSA, per germline. CDR3: CASSLAPVAGGQREQFF. The CDR3 DNA follows: TGTGCCAGCAGCTTAGCACCGGTAGCGGGGGGGCAACGGGAGCAGTTCTTC.

V and J are TRBV14 and TRBJ2-3; the D call may be TRBD1 or TRBD2 (5 bases each). Germline V gene data show CDR1 as SGHDN and CDR2 as FVKESK. The V gene lost 7 bases and the J gene lost 2 bases, with 13 bases spanning the gap. The CDR3 length is 14 residues. The CDR3 region is CASKGTPPTDTQYF. The CDR3 DNA reads as TGTGCCAGCAAGGGGACCCCTCCCACAGATACGCAGTATTTT.

The chain has TRBV27 and TRBJ1-5, with TRBD1 identical over 7 bases. CDR1 is MNHEY and CDR2 is SMNVEV in the germline V gene (reference sequence). The CDR3 runs 15 residues. V lost 5 bases to trimming and J lost 4 bases; unmatched junction nucleotides: 8. The CDR3 DNA is TGTGCCAGCAGTCCACGACAGGGCCTAAATCAGCCCCAGCATTTT. Translated: CASSPRQGLNQPQHF.

Concerning this clonotype: Being one base from a much bigger clone, this may be a read error. The V and J genes are TRBV20-1 and TRBJ2-5; D unclear. V was shortened by 0 bases and J by 5 bases, with 10 bases between the two germline ends. Germline V gives CDR1 DFQATT, CDR2 SNEGSKA (reference sequence). The CDR3 consists of 13 residues. The CDR3 DNA follows: TGCAGTGCTAGAGATCGTGGATGGGAGACCCAGTACTTC. Translating gives CSARDRGWETQYF.

Points on this clonotype: The CDR3 end shows no conserved phenylalanine or tryptophan, and so a read error is likely. This chain uses TRBV7-2 with TRBJ2-4, with D possibly matching TRBD2 (6 bases). V gave up 4 bases and J gave up 13 bases, with 23 bases separating them. The germline V gene has CDR1 SGHTA and CDR2 FQGNSA. The length of the CDR3 is 15 residues. The chain's CDR3 is CASSSGGIIHNEQYV. In nucleotides, the CDR3 is TGTGCCAGCAGCTCCGGCGGGATTATACACAATGAGCAGTACGTC.

V gene TRBV5-5 combines with J gene TRBJ1-1; D ambiguous. This CDR3 has 15 residues. Germline values: CDR1 SGHKS, CDR2 YYEKEE (reference sequence). Trimming removed 3 bases from V and 1 base from J, with 13 bases in between. In DNA form, the CDR3 reads TGTGCCAGCAGCTCCATCCGACAAGGGAACACTGAAGCTTTCTTT. Translated, it gives CASSSIRQGNTEAFF.

There are many counts of this clonotype. The J gene is TRBJ2-7, the V gene TRBV4-1, with TRBD1 identical over 10 bases. Germline lookup yields CDR1 MGHRA and CDR2 YSYEKL. The CDR3 length is 13 residues. The V segment lost 4 bases and the J segment 5 bases; nucleotides outside the gene matches: 2. The DNA for the CDR3 is TGCGCCAGCAGCCCGACAGGGGGCAACGAGCAGTACTTC. Translating gives CASSPTGGNEQYF.

The CDR3 spells CSAYQSSNQPQHF. CDR3 nucleotide sequence: TGCAGTGCTTACCAATCTAGCAATCAGCCCCAGCATTTT. The V and J genes are TRBV20-1 and TRBJ1-5; D is ambiguous. This CDR3 spans 13 amino acids. Per germline, CDR1 DFQATT and CDR2 SNEGSKA (reference sequence). Trimming stripped 5 bases from V and 0 bases from J, with 8 bases between.

This clonotype appeared a few times. The rearrangement uses TRBV20-1 and TRBJ2-1; weak D call: TRBD2 (5 bases). CDR3 length: 10 residues. CDR1 is DFQATT, CDR2 SNEGSKA, per germline (reference sequence). Trimming removed 6 bases at V and 12 bases at J, with 12 bases between. Here the CDR3 reads CSARTLAQFF. In DNA form, the CDR3 reads TGCAGTGCAAGGACTTTGGCGCAGTTCTTC.

This clonotype was observed a handful of times. The genes are TRBV9 and TRBJ2-1, with TRBD2 as a possible D gene (5 bases). Trimming pared 3 bases from V and 2 bases from J, leaving 21 bases between. This CDR3 comprises 18 residues. CDR1 is SGDLS, CDR2 YYNGEE, per germline. The CDR3: CASSGGSLGPTTYNEQFF. CDR3 bases: TGTGCCAGCAGCGGAGGGTCGTTAGGACCTACAACCTACAATGAGCAGTTCTTC.

This rearrangement joins TRBV9 to TRBJ1-1; D is perhaps TRBD1 (5 bases). This CDR3 spans 12 amino acids. Trimming stripped 5 bases from V and 9 bases from J, with 14 bases between. Germline-derived CDR1 and CDR2 are SGDLS and YYNGEE. For the CDR3, the DNA is TGTGCCAGCAGTCCGGGCGGGGCCAAAGCTTTCTTT. Translating it yields CASSPGGAKAFF.

The chain uses TRBV7-3 and TRBJ1-2; a possible D gene is TRBD1 (5 bases). CDR3 size: 11 residues. Trimming shortened V by 8 bases and J by 6 bases, and 10 bases separated the two germline ends. Looked up from germline, CDR1 is SGHTA and CDR2 is FQGTGA. CDR3 loop: CASGTGNGYTF. CDR3 bases: TGTGCCAGCGGGACGGGAAATGGCTACACCTTC.

The chain carries TRBV9 and TRBJ1-1, with 7 bases that match TRBD1. Per the germline V gene, CDR1 is SGDLS and CDR2 is YYNGEE. V was clipped by 0 bases and J by 5 bases; unmatched bases: 7. This CDR3 region has 15 residues. In nucleotides, the CDR3 is TGTGCCAGCAGCGTAGGTGGTCAGGGGGAAACTGAAGCTTTCTTT. This encodes CASSVGGQGETEAFF.